Presented here are 17 T cell receptor beta chains from one specimen sequenced in a study of T-cell memory formation after mild COVID-19. Each CDR3 protein is one row after TCRdb ran MiXCR on the 5' RACE reads. The sample has 350,000 to 500,000 distinct CDR3 sequences; about 20% are singletons. The source material was PBMCs or a T cell subset sorted from them (not recorded which). These receptors came from an adult woman who had mild COVID-19 (a few samples of this study predate the infection). Cell type and time point are not known.

This clonotype was seen only a few times. This rearrangement joins TRBV7-2 to TRBJ2-5, with 8 bases fitting TRBD2. V lost 2 bases, J lost 7 bases, and 6 bases stayed unmatched. The CDR3 sequence is 14 residues long. Germline CDR1 and CDR2: SGHTA and FQGNSA. CDR3 sequence (DNA): TGTGCCAGCAGCTTAACTAGCGGAGCGGGGACCCAGTACTTC. Its protein is CASSLTSGAGTQYF. Supplemented by reference TRBV7-2 and TRBJ2-5, the full variable domain reads GAGVSQSPSNKVTEKGKDVELRCDPISGHTALYWYRQSLGQGLEFLIYFQGNSAPDKSGLPSDRFSAERTGGSVSTLTIQRTQQEDSAVYLCASSLTSGAGTQYFGPGTRLLVL.

This clonotype occurred a few times. The rearrangement links TRBV3-1 to TRBJ2-1; TRBD2 matches at 13 bases. The CDR3 extends over 15 amino acids. Trimming at V came to 3 bases and at J to 8 bases, leaving 4 bases not matched to a gene. Germline V lookup: CDR1 LGHDT, CDR2 YNNKEL (reference sequence). The CDR3 nucleotides read TGTGCCAGCAGCCATACTAGCGGGAGGGCCTATGAGCAGTTCTTC. It yields the protein CASSHTSGRAYEQFF.

The rearrangement uses TRBV3-1 and TRBJ1-2; no definite D call. This CDR3 contains 16 residues. V lost 0 bases to trimming and J lost 4 bases, with 15 bases between them. CDR1 is LGHDT, CDR2 YNNKEL, per germline (reference sequence). The chain's CDR3 is CASSQELTEPFYGYTF. Written as DNA, the CDR3 is TGTGCCAGCAGCCAAGAGTTGACCGAGCCTTTCTATGGCTACACCTTC.

This chain uses TRBV2 with TRBJ2-5; 9 bases agree with TRBD2. V lost 6 bases to trimming and J lost 5 bases; unmatched junction nucleotides: 7. The CDR3 runs to 14 residues. Germline lookup yields CDR1 SNHLY and CDR2 FYNNEI. The CDR3 spells CASRIAGALETQYF. The CDR3 nucleotides read TGTGCCAGCAGGATAGCGGGGGCGCTGGAGACCCAGTACTTC.

This chain connects TRBV25-1 to TRBJ2-7, with 12 bases matching TRBD2. CDR3 length equals 17 residues. Germline CDR1 is MGHDK and CDR2 is SYGVNS. J was trimmed by 1 base and V by 1 base; bases with no gene match: 5. In DNA form, the CDR3 reads TGTGCCAGCAGTGAATGGCTAGCGGGAGGGCTTTCCTACGAGCAGTACTTC. Residues: CASSEWLAGGLSYEQYF.

Comment on this clonotype: One junction end does not reproduce the germline sequence, and a read error may be involved. The genes are TRBV20-1 and TRBJ1-2, with D possibly matching TRBD1 (6 bases). Germline CDR1 is DFQATT and CDR2 is SNEGSKA (reference sequence). There are 10 residues in the CDR3. The CDR3 region is CSAHGGLKGF. CDR3 coding DNA: TGCAGTGCCCATGGGGGCCTCAAAGGTTTC.

The rearrangement uses TRBV7-3 and TRBJ2-3, with TRBD1 matching 8 bases. Germline loops: CDR1 SGHTA, CDR2 FQGTGA. V was clipped by 4 bases and J by 3 bases; unmatched bases: 9. The CDR3 is 16 amino acids. DNA for the CDR3: TGTGCCAGCAGCTCCCATGACAGGGGAGGTACAGATACGCAGTATTTT. It yields the protein CASSSHDRGGTDTQYF.

The DNA of the CDR3 is TGTGCCAGCAGCCACCGACTAGGAGCTTACACAGATACGCAGTATTTT. Translating it yields CASSHRLGAYTDTQYF. This rearrangement joins TRBV11-3 to TRBJ2-3; D perhaps matches TRBD2 (6 bases). With 5 bases removed from V and 2 bases from J, the gap between germline ends came to 17 bases. In germline, CDR1 is SGHNT, CDR2 YENEEA. This CDR3 is built from 16 residues. The whole variable domain, filled in from reference TRBV11-3 and TRBJ2-3, reads EAGVVQSPRYKIIEKKQPVAFWCNPISGHNTLYWYLQNLGQGPELLIRYENEEAVDDSQLPKDRFSAERLKGVDSTLKIQPAELGDSAVYLCASSHRLGAYTDTQYFGPGTRLTVL.

This clonotype was seen repeatedly, ten times or more. This rearrangement joins TRBV5-1 to TRBJ2-7; 7 positions agree with TRBD1. CDR3 length equals 14 residues. Germline values: CDR1 SGHRS, CDR2 YFSETQ. The trim removed 1 base at V and 1 base at J, leaving 2 bases unmatched. CDR3 bases: TGCGCCAGCAGCTTGCTACAGGGGTCCTACGAGCAGTACTTC. This codes for CASSLLQGSYEQYF.

The table lists this clonotype with many counts. The gene calls are TRBV24-1 and TRBJ1-5; 7 nucleotides match TRBD1. Germline V gene lookup returns CDR1 KGHDR and CDR2 SFDVKD. V gave up 3 bases and J gave up 5 bases; unmatched junction bases: 12. The length of the CDR3 is 17 residues. CDR3 DNA: TGTGCCACCAGTGATCCGTGGCGGAACAGGGGTGATCAGCCCCAGCATTTT. This encodes CATSDPWRNRGDQPQHF.

This chain joins TRBV15 and TRBJ1-2; no clear D. The CDR3 runs to 13 residues. The V end was cut by 4 bases, the J end by 4 bases, with 10 bases between. Per germline, CDR1 LNHNV and CDR2 YYDKDF (reference sequence). The CDR3 coding sequence is TGTGCCACCAGCACGGAGACACCCTATGGCTACACCTTC. It translates to CATSTETPYGYTF.

Only a few counts were recorded for this clonotype. The V call is TRBV12-3 or TRBV12-4, the J call TRBJ2-4; the D is unclear. The CDR3 sequence is 18 residues long. The V and J ends lost 3 bases and 0 bases respectively, with 18 bases between them. CDR3 region: CASSFMGFNVKAKNIQYF. In nucleotides, the CDR3 is TGTGCCAGCAGTTTTATGGGATTTAACGTAAAAGCCAAAAACATTCAGTACTTC.

This chain joins TRBV21-1 and TRBJ1-2. TRBV21-1 is designated a pseudogene. The CDR3 contains 18 residues. CDR3 bases: TGTGCCAGCACCTCGACACGAAATGGACCTAGGAAGAACTATGGCTACACCTTC. Translation gives CASTSTRNGPRKNYGYTF.

The CDR3: CASTGVIGYTF. CDR3 nucleotides: TGTGCCAGCACCGGAGTTATCGGCTACACCTTC. V and J are TRBV6-2 or TRBV6-3 and TRBJ1-2; D gene uncertain. V was clipped by 7 bases and J by 8 bases, with 11 bases between them. CDR3 length equals 11 residues. Per the germline V gene, CDR1 is MNHEY and CDR2 is SVGEGT.

The V call is TRBV20-1, the J call TRBJ2-7, with 7 bases identical to TRBD1. V trimming: 3 bases; J trimming: 1 base; junction bases outside the gene matches: 9. This CDR3 contains 15 residues. Germline V gene lookup returns CDR1 DFQATT and CDR2 SNEGSKA (reference sequence). For the CDR3, the DNA is TGCAGTGCTAGCGTCCCCGGGACAGCTTCCTACGAGCAGTACTTC. It translates to CSASVPGTASYEQYF.

This clonotype was seen only a few times. The chain is built from TRBV29-1 and TRBJ2-1; D might be TRBD1 (6 bases). V was cut by 6 bases and J by 3 bases, with 18 bases left in between. The V gene's germline CDR1 is SQVTM and CDR2 ANQGSEA. The CDR3 is made up of 15 amino acids. This CDR3 is CSVERDRPLYNEQFF. CDR3 sequence (DNA): TGCAGCGTGGAGCGTGACAGGCCCCTCTACAATGAGCAGTTCTTC.

This clonotype occurred a few times. This sequence joins TRBV11-2 and TRBJ2-7; D may match TRBD1 or TRBD2 (5 bases each). Germline CDR1 and CDR2: SGHAT and FQNNGV. The CDR3 is 15 residues long. Trimming shortened V by 2 bases and J by 3 bases, and 14 bases separated the two germline ends. The CDR3 region is CASSLTPGPNYEQYF. The DNA of the CDR3 is TGTGCCAGCAGCTTAACCCCGGGACCGAACTACGAGCAGTACTTC.